A selection of T cell receptor beta chains follows, all from one sample in a study of radiotherapy plus CTLA-4 blockade in lung cancer. Here immunoSEQ multiplex PCR was the method, and the copy in TCRdb shows in-frame clones only, minus some. The sample has tens of thousands of clones, roughly 77% seen once. This material consisted of peripheral blood, taken from a patient treated with radiotherapy plus ipilimumab. All receptors derive from a human donor with non-small cell lung cancer that progressed on radiotherapy plus ipilimumab. The CDR3 runs from the conserved cysteine through the conserved F or W. A D gene is named only where the DNA matches it firmly. For some rows the clone size is stated as once, few or many, or as a class when expanded; others skip it.

TRBJ2-5	-	TRBD2	TRBV2	TGTGCCAGCAGTGAAAGTAGCGGGGGGGCTCTTACCTTACAAGAGACCCAGTACTTC	CASSESSGGALTLQETQYF
TRBJ1-2	few	-	TRBV5-1	TGCGCCAGCAATGAGGGATTCTATGGCTACACCTTC	CASNEGFYGYTF
TRBJ2-7	-	TRBD1	TRBV5-1	TGCGCCAGCAGCTGGCAGGGGGCGTCTGCCTCCTACGAGCAGTACTTC	CASSWQGASASYEQYF
TRBJ2-7	-	-	TRBV18	TGTGCCAGCTCACGAAAAGACAGCTACAACTCCTACGAGCAGTACTTC	CASSRKDSYNSYEQYF
TRBJ1-5	-	TRBD1	TRBV23-1	TGCGCCAGCAGCCGGGACAGCTACACCGCGCCCCACAATCAGCCCCAGCATTTT	CASSRDSYTAPHNQPQHF
TRBJ1-2	once	-	TRBV27	TGTGCCAGCAGCCCCTCGGGGAGGGCGGGCGGCTACACCTTC	CASSPSGRAGGYTF
TRBJ1-2	-	TRBD1	TRBV27	TGTGCCAGCAGTCCTGGACAGGGCGACTATGGCTACACCTTC	CASSPGQGDYGYTF
TRBJ1-5	-	-	TRBV19	TGTGCCAGTAAGAAGGGACTAAGCCAGCCCCAGCATTTT	CASKKGLSQPQHF
TRBJ1-1	-	-	TRBV10-3	TGTGCCATCAGTGACAGGGGTGAAGCTTTCTTT	CAISDRGEAFF
TRBJ2-3	-	TRBD2	TRBV4-3	TGCGCCAGCAGCCAACGGGGGGTCGGCACAGATACGCAGTATTTT	CASSQRGVGTDTQYF
TRBJ2-2	-	TRBD2	TRBV6-1	TGTGCCAGCACCTTAGCGGGGGGGAACACCGGGGAGCTGTTTTTT	CASTLAGGNTGELFF
TRBJ1-6	-	-	TRBV5-1	TGCGCCAGCAGTCACAAGGACATAGCACCCTATAATTCACCCCTCCACTTT	CASSHKDIAPYNSPLHF
TRBJ2-7	once	-	TRBV11-1	TGTGCCAGCAGCTTAGGAGGCCTCAGCTCCTACGAGCAGTACTTC	CASSLGGLSSYEQYF
TRBJ1-1	-	-	TRBV11-1	TGTGCCAGCAGCTTAGCGCGTGGGGGCGGCACTGAAGCTTTCTTT	CASSLARGGGTEAFF
TRBJ1-1	-	TRBD1	TRBV19	TGTGCCAGTAGGAAGGACAGGGGAGGTGGGAACACTGAAGCTTTCTTT	CASRKDRGGGNTEAFF
TRBJ2-7	-	TRBD1	TRBV5-4	TGTGCCAGCAGCCTGGGGGCGGGACAGGGTTCCTACGAGCAGTACTTC	CASSLGAGQGSYEQYF
TRBJ1-4	-	TRBD1	TRBV7-9	TGTGCCAGCAGGACGGACAGGGGGGGAAATGAAAAACTGTTTTTT	CASRTDRGGNEKLFF
TRBJ1-6	-	-	TRBV28	TGTGCCAGCAGACGCCCTATTTCGGGGATCGGTAATAATTCACCCCTCCACTTT	CASRRPISGIGNNSPLHF
TRBJ1-1	-	-	TRBV6-1	TGTGCCAGCAGCCAAGGAGGCAGAAGGACTGAAGCTTTCTTT	CASSQGGRRTEAFF
TRBJ2-5	-	TRBD1	TRBV7-2	TGTGCCAGCAGCTCGGGACAGGTTCAAGAGACCCAGTACTTC	CASSSGQVQETQYF
TRBJ2-7	few	-	TRBV7-9	TGTGCCAGCAGCTTCCCATCCTACGAGCAGTACTTC	CASSFPSYEQYF
TRBJ2-7	-	TRBD1	TRBV15	TGTGCCACCAGCACCACCAGACCGCTACAGGGGTGGGCCTACGAGCAGTACTTC	CATSTTRPLQGWAYEQYF
TRBJ2-2	-	-	TRBV19	TGTGCCAGTAGTTCCCGGGGCAGGGGGAACACCGGGGAGCTGTTTTTT	CASSSRGRGNTGELFF
TRBJ1-1	-	-	TRBV5-1	TGCGCCAGCAGCTCTCCTGTCCGAGGGGGAACTGAAGCTTTCTTT	CASSSPVRGGTEAFF
TRBJ1-6	-	-	TRBV19	TGTGCCAGTAGGAAGGAGGGAAGCTCCTATAATTCACCCCTCCACTTT	CASRKEGSSYNSPLHF
TRBJ1-4	-	TRBD1	TRBV2	TGTGCCAGCAGAGGGACAGGTTTTGCAACTAATGAAAAACTGTTTTTT	CASRGTGFATNEKLFF
TRBJ1-6	-	-	TRBV19	TGTGCCAGTGAACAGGGTAATTCACCCCTCCACTTT	CASEQGNSPLHF
TRBJ1-5	-	TRBD1	TRBV19	TGTGCCAGTAGTTTCGGACAGGCCTATAGCAATCAGCCCCAGCATTTT	CASSFGQAYSNQPQHF
TRBJ1-3	-	TRBD1	TRBV7-9	TGTGCCAGCAGCCCAGGTTCGGAGGGGGCCTCTGGAAACACCATATATTTT	CASSPGSEGASGNTIYF
TRBJ1-3	few	-	TRBV4-1	TGCGCCAGCAGCCAAGAACGAAGAAACTTGCTCTCTGGAAACACCATATATTTT	CASSQERRNLLSGNTIYF
TRBJ1-1	-	TRBD1	TRBV7-2	TGTGCCAGCAGCCCGAAAACAGGGGGAAGGACTGAAGCTTTCTTT	CASSPKTGGRTEAFF
TRBJ1-1	-	-	TRBV5-1	TGCGCCAGCAGTCGAGGAATGAACACTGAAGCTTTCTTT	CASSRGMNTEAFF
TRBJ2-2	-	TRBD2	TRBV5-1	TGCGCCACCACACCCTCAGGGAGGGCCGGGGAGCTGTTTTTT	CATTPSGRAGELFF
TRBJ2-7	-	TRBD1	TRBV7-9	TGTGCCAGCAGCCTGGGACAGGGGGCCTACGAGCAGTACTTC	CASSLGQGAYEQYF
TRBJ2-7	once	-	TRBV19	TGTGCCAGTAGTGGGCCCTACGAGCAGTACTTC	CASSGPYEQYF
TRBJ1-3	-	-	TRBV2	TGTGCCAGCAGTGAAGCGCTGGAGGCCTCTGGAAACACCATATATTTT	CASSEALEASGNTIYF
TRBJ2-7	-	-	TRBV28	TGTGCCAGCAGCCCAGCAGACACGAACTCCGAGCAGTACTTC	CASSPADTNSEQYF
TRBJ1-2	medium-sized	-	TRBV4-1	TGCGCCAGCAGCCAAGAGGGTATACAGGGTAGCTATGGCTACACCTTC	CASSQEGIQGSYGYTF
TRBJ2-7	-	-	TRBV18	TGTGCCAGCTCAGCCTCGGCCAGGTCCTTTTACGAGCAGTACTTC	CASSASARSFYEQYF
TRBJ1-1	-	TRBD1	TRBV4-2	TGTGCCAGCAGCCAAGCCGCGACAGGGGATAACACTGAAGCTTTCTTT	CASSQAATGDNTEAFF
TRBJ1-2	-	TRBD1	TRBV5-1	TGCGCCAGCAGCTTGGGAGACAGGGAGTATGGCTACACCTTC	CASSLGDREYGYTF
TRBJ2-7	-	-	TRBV2	TGTGCCAGCAGACCCGGACAGACCGAGCAGTACTTC	CASRPGQTEQYF
TRBJ1-1	-	-	TRBV6-9	TGTGCCAGCCGGGGGGGGGCCGGGGGCGACAACACTGAAGCTTTCTTT	CASRGGAGGDNTEAFF
TRBJ2-7	-	-	TRBV7-2	TGTGCCAGCAGCCCCCACTTTTCCAGGCACTACGAGCAGTACTTC	CASSPHFSRHYEQYF
TRBJ1-6	-	-	TRBV19	TGTGCCAGTACCTCGGGAGGAATGGATTCGCCCCTCCACTTT	CASTSGGMDSPLHF
TRBJ1-3	-	-	TRBV28	TGTGCCAGCAGTTTATATGATCTTCTAAGCTCTGGAAACACCATATATTTT	CASSLYDLLSSGNTIYF
TRBJ2-4	-	TRBD1	TRBV5-8	TGTGCCAGCAGCCGACGGACAGGGGGTTCGGAAAACATTCAGTACTTC	CASSRRTGGSENIQYF
TRBJ2-7	few	TRBD2	TRBV7-2	TGTGCCAGCAGCTTAGGTTCGGGAGGCTCCTACGAGCAGTACTTC	CASSLGSGGSYEQYF
TRBJ2-5	-	-	TRBV4-3	TGCGCCAGCAGCCAAGAACCCGGACAAGGGGGGACCCAGTACTTC	CASSQEPGQGGTQYF
TRBJ1-2	few	TRBD1	TRBV5-4	TGTGCCAGCAGCTACGGGACAGACTATGGCTACACCTTC	CASSYGTDYGYTF
TRBJ2-1	-	TRBD1	TRBV7-8	TGTGCCAGCAGCTTAGAAGGGACAGGGCTTAACAATGAGCAGTTCTTC	CASSLEGTGLNNEQFF
TRBJ2-7	-	-	TRBV11-2	TGTGCCAGCAGCTTAGGGGGCAACCCCTACGAGCAGTACTTC	CASSLGGNPYEQYF